The 11 T cell receptor beta chains in this list originate from one sample, sequenced in a study of tumor and adjacent non-tumor tissue in lung cancer. RNA was extracted from bulk tissue without any cell sorting. More than 3 cm separated this lung sample from the edge of the tumor. Three rounds of nested PCR, following a modified ARM-PCR protocol, produced the TCRbeta library. TCRdb used MiXCR to reprocess the multiplex PCR reads, holding one entry per CDR3 protein. The table records 94,000 or so distinct CDR3 sequences, 76% of them present only once. What was sequenced was distant non-tumor lung tissue. These receptor sequences come from a woman in her 50s with non-small cell lung cancer.

As concerns this clonotype: A junction end diverges from the germline sequence, so it may reflect a read error. This chain uses TRBV12-3 or TRBV12-4 with TRBJ2-6; maybe TRBD1 (5 bases). The CDR3 has 13 residues. The CDR3 coding sequence is TGTGCCAGCGGTTCGTCTGGGGCCAGCGTCCTGACTTTC. Its translation is CASGSSGASVLTF.

On this clonotype itself: A much larger clone differs by one base, so this may be a read error. The chain couples TRBV29-1 to TRBJ1-1; no firm D call. The CDR3 contains 10 residues. Looked up from germline, CDR1 is SQVTM and CDR2 is ANQGSEA. CDR3 loop: CSVVRLEVSF. CDR3 nucleotide sequence: TGCAGCGTAGTCAGACTTGAAGTTTCCTTT.

Comment on this clonotype: An end of the junction does not agree with germline; a read error may underlie this. The chain carries TRBV6-2 or TRBV6-3 and TRBJ2-1; TRBD1 matches 9 bases. Germline V gene data show CDR1 as MNHEY and CDR2 as SVGEGT. CDR3 length: 13 residues. The CDR3, as DNA: TGTGCCAGCACCATAGCGACAGGGGGGGAGCGGATCTTC. It yields the protein CASTIATGGERIF.

The rearrangement uses TRBV5-1 and TRBJ2-7; 7 bases are shared with TRBD1. Germline CDR1 and CDR2: SGHRS and YFSETQ. This CDR3 is 17 amino acids long. With 0 bases clipped from V and 2 bases from J, the junction kept 11 bases outside the gene matches. CDR3 residues: CASSLVTIGTVPYEQYF. The CDR3 DNA reads TGCGCCAGCAGCTTGGTAACTATCGGGACAGTCCCCTACGAGCAGTACTTC. The variable domain in full, completed from reference TRBV5-1 and TRBJ2-7, reads KAGVTQTPRYLIKTRGQQVTLSCSPISGHRSVSWYQQTPGQGLQFLFEYFSETQRNKGNFPGRFSGRQFSNSRSEMNVSTLELGDSALYLCASSLVTIGTVPYEQYFGPGTRLTVT.

In regard to this clonotype: Germline and junction disagree at one end, which may indicate a read error. The rearrangement joins TRBV29-1 to TRBJ1-3; no clear D. CDR1 and CDR2 (germline): SQVTM, ANQGSEA. This CDR3 spans 13 amino acids. CDR3 nucleotides: TGCAGCCTTGATTCCGGGTGCGGAAACATCATATATTTT. The encoded protein is CSLDSGCGNIIYF.

Comments on this clonotype: An end of the junction differs from the germline gene, which may be a read error. V and J are TRBV11-2 and TRBJ2-1; perhaps TRBD2 as D (5 bases). Per germline, CDR1 SGHAT and CDR2 FQNNGV. The CDR3 covers 13 residues. In DNA, the CDR3 is TGTTCCAGCATCCTGGAGGCTTTCAATGAGCAGTTCTTC. This encodes CSSILEAFNEQFF. Complete variable domain (other parts from reference TRBV11-2 and TRBJ2-1): EAGVAQSPRYKIIEKRQSVAFWCNPISGHATLYWYQQILGQGPKLLIQFQNNGVVDDSQLPKDRFSAERLKGVDSTLKIQPAKLEDSAVYLCSSILEAFNEQFFGPGTRLTVL.

Of note for this clonotype: One end of the junction does not line up with germline, which may come from a read error. The chain has TRBV11-2 and TRBJ2-3; the D is unclear. The CDR3 is 16 amino acids. CDR1 SGHAT and CDR2 FQNNGV come from the germline V gene. For the CDR3, the DNA is TGTGCCAACAGCCCGGTGGGTTACCCACTTCCAAATACGCAGTATTTT. Its protein product is CANSPVGYPLPNTQYF.

This clonotype was found once. This chain connects TRBV29-1 to TRBJ1-1; D gene uncertain. Germline V lookup: CDR1 SQVTM, CDR2 ANQGSEA. The CDR3 sequence is 13 residues long. CDR3 loop: CSAHIPTVAEAFF. The CDR3 coding sequence is TGCAGTGCCCACATCCCCACAGTAGCCGAAGCTTTCTTT.

This clonotype showed up many times. The rearrangement links TRBV5-1 to TRBJ2-2, with 12 nucleotides matching TRBD2. This CDR3 is 16 amino acids long. Germline V gives CDR1 SGHRS, CDR2 YFSETQ. The ends lost 3 bases at V and 4 bases at J; junction bases unmatched: 4. CDR3 bases: TGCGCCAGCAGCTCGACTAGCGGGAGTAGCACCGGGGAGCTGTTTTTT. It is translated as CASSSTSGSSTGELFF. The full variable domain, completed using reference TRBV5-1 and TRBJ2-2, is KAGVTQTPRYLIKTRGQQVTLSCSPISGHRSVSWYQQTPGQGLQFLFEYFSETQRNKGNFPGRFSGRQFSNSRSEMNVSTLELGDSALYLCASSSTSGSSTGELFFGEGSRLTVL.

The chain is built from TRBV28 and TRBJ2-7; 12 nucleotides align to TRBD2. The germline V gene encodes CDR1 MDHEN and CDR2 SYDVKM. With 3 bases clipped from V and 5 bases from J, the junction kept 5 bases outside the gene matches. The CDR3 sequence is 15 residues long. This chain's CDR3 is CASSLTSGRPHEQYF. The CDR3, as DNA: TGTGCCAGCAGTTTGACTAGCGGGAGACCTCACGAGCAGTACTTC.

Turning to this clonotype: The junction differs from germline at one of its ends, possibly a read error. V usage is TRBV24-1 and J usage is TRBJ1-5; D is undetermined. Germline V gene data show CDR1 as KGHDR and CDR2 as SFDVKD. This CDR3 comprises 12 residues. Here the CDR3 DNA reads TGTGCCGCCAGTACTGGCAATCAGCCCCAGCATTTT. It yields the protein CAASTGNQPQHF.